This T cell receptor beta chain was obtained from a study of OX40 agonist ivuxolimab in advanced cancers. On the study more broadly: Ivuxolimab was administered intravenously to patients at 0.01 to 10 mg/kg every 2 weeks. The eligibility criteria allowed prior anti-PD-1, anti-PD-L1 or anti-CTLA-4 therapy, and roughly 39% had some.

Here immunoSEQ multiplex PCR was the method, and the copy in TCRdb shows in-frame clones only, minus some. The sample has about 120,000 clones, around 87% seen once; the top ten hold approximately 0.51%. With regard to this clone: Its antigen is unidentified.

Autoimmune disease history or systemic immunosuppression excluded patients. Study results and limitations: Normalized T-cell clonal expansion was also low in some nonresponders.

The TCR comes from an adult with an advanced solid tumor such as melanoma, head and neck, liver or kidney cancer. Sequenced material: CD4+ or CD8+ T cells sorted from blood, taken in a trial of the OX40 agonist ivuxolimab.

CDR3 DNA: TGTGCCAGCAGCCCTAGAACTCCAAACCTAGGCGATGAGCAGTTCTTC. Amino acid sequence: CASSPRTPNLGDEQFF. The V and J genes are TRBV7-2 and TRBJ2-1; D remains ambiguous. Trimming pared 5 bases from V and 8 bases from J, leaving 22 bases between. Germline V CDR1 and CDR2: SGHTA, FQGNSA. CDR3 length: 16 amino acids. The full variable domain, completed using reference TRBV7-2 and TRBJ2-1, is GAGVSQSPSNKVTEKGKDVELRCDPISGHTALYWYRQSLGQGLEFLIYFQGNSAPDKSGLPSDRFSAERTGGSVSTLTIQRTQQEDSAVYLCASSPRTPNLGDEQFFGPGTRLTVL.